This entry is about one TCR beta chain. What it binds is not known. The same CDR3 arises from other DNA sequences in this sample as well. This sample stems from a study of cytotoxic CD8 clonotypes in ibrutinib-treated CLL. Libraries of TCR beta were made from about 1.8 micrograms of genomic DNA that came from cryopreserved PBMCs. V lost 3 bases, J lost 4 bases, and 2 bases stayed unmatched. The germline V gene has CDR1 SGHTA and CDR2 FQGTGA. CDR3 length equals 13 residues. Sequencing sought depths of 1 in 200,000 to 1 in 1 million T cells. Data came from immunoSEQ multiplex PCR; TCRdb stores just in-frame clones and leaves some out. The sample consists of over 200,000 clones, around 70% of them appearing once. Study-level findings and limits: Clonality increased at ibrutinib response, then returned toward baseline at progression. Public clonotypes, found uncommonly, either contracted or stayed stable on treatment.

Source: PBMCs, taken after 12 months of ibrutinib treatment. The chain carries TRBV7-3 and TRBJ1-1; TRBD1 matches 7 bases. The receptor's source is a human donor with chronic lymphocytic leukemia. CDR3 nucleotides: TGTGCCAGCAGCTTGGGACAGAGCACTGAAGCTTTCTTT. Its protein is CASSLGQSTEAFF.